What follows are 25 T cell receptor beta chains derived from one specimen sequenced in a study of multiple sclerosis patients with progressive multifocal leukoencephalopathy. This table comes from immunoSEQ multiplex PCR, and its TCRdb copy is limited to in-frame clones, with some not included. This table has approximately 31,000 clones, over 75% appearing once. Time point defined: time of PML onset. The source material was PBMCs, sampled from a patient treated with natalizumab. Receptors originate from a human donor with progressive multifocal leukoencephalopathy.

The chain recombines TRBV7-9 with TRBJ2-3; D possibly corresponds to TRBD2 (5 bases). The ends were cut back, 1 base at V and 3 bases at J, with 11 bases in the middle. CDR3 size: 15 residues. Germline assignment: CDR1 SEHNR and CDR2 FQNEAQ (reference sequence). The CDR3 DNA sequence: TGTGCCAGCAGCTTAGTTACGTCGGGGACAGATACGCAGTATTTT. Translation gives CASSLVTSGTDTQYF. Combining the CDR3 with reference TRBV7-9 and TRBJ2-3 gives the whole variable domain DTGVSQNPRHKITKRGQNVTFRCDPISEHNRLYWYRQTLGQGPEFLTYFQNEAQLEKSRLLSDRFSAERPKGSFSTLEIQRTEQGDSAMYLCASSLVTSGTDTQYFGPGTRLTVL.

V usage is TRBV5-4 and J usage is TRBJ1-4; tentative D call: TRBD1 (5 bases). Germline CDR1 and CDR2: SGHNT and YYREEE (reference sequence). This CDR3 comprises 15 residues. The ends were cut back, 4 bases at V and 8 bases at J, with 18 bases in the middle. This chain's CDR3 is CASSPGGQGREKLFF. CDR3 nucleotides: TGTGCCAGCAGCCCGGGCGGGCAGGGCCGCGAAAAACTGTTTTTT.

This rearrangement joins TRBV7-8 to TRBJ1-5, with D possibly matching TRBD1 (5 bases). The V gene lost 3 bases and the J gene lost 4 bases, with 10 bases spanning the gap. In germline, CDR1 is SGHVS, CDR2 FQNEAQ. The CDR3 extends over 14 amino acids. The CDR3 protein is CASSFGRGNQPQHF. In nucleotides, the CDR3 is TGTGCCAGCAGCTTCGGTAGGGGAAATCAGCCCCAGCATTTT.

This clone has only a few counts. The chain employs TRBV12-1 and TRBJ1-2. TRBV12-1 has pseudogene status. This CDR3 is 15 amino acids long. The DNA for the CDR3 is TGTGCCAGCAGCTTAAGAGGGGACGGTGGTTACGGCTACACCTTC. Translated: CASSLRGDGGYGYTF.

This chain connects TRBV28 to TRBJ2-3, with no clear D. This CDR3 region has 11 residues. V was trimmed by 10 bases and J by 3 bases, leaving 8 bases between them. Germline CDR1 and CDR2: MDHEN and SYDVKM. DNA of the CDR3: TGTGCCATCCGGCGGACAGATACGCAGTATTTT. Translated: CAIRRTDTQYF. The full variable domain, with the rest looked up from reference TRBV28 and TRBJ2-3, is DVKVTQSSRYLVKRTGEKVFLECVQDMDHENMFWYRQDPGLGLRLIYFSYDVKMKEKGDIPEGYSVSREKKERFSLILESASTNQTSMYLCAIRRTDTQYFGPGTRLTVL.

The chain employs TRBV9 and TRBJ1-2, with D perhaps TRBD1 (5 bases). There are 14 residues in the CDR3. V dropped 0 bases and J dropped 7 bases, with 13 bases sitting between them. CDR1 and CDR2 from the germline V gene are SGDLS and YYNGEE. The CDR3 is CASSVESGRFGYTF. The CDR3 nucleotides read TGTGCCAGCAGCGTAGAATCAGGGAGGTTTGGCTACACCTTC.

The chain joins TRBV28 to TRBJ1-5; TRBD1 matches at 8 bases. The CDR3 covers 14 residues. V shed 3 bases and J 9 bases; nucleotides not matched to a gene: 7. Germline loops: CDR1 MDHEN, CDR2 SYDVKM. For the CDR3, the DNA is TGTGCCAGCAGTTTGACAGGGGCCACCCCGCCCCAGCATTTT. Its protein product is CASSLTGATPPQHF.

This chain connects TRBV5-1 to TRBJ1-4, with D unclear. In germline, CDR1 is SGHRS, CDR2 YFSETQ. The length of the CDR3 is 16 residues. V was trimmed by 4 bases and J by 7 bases, leaving 20 bases between them. Here the CDR3 DNA reads TGCGCCAGCAGCCTGGCAGGCCGGGGAATTGGTGAAAAACTGTTTTTT. Its protein product is CASSLAGRGIGEKLFF.

The genes are TRBV14 and TRBJ1-2; a weak D match, TRBD1 (5 bases). Per germline, CDR1 SGHDN and CDR2 FVKESK. Trimming removed 4 bases at V and 3 bases at J, with 12 bases between. The CDR3 is 14 amino acids. Written as DNA, the CDR3 is TGTGCCAGCAGCCTAACCGGGACCTACTATGGCTACACCTTC. It yields the protein CASSLTGTYYGYTF.

The chain joins TRBV29-1 to TRBJ1-1; D perhaps matches TRBD1 (6 bases). The germline V gene has CDR1 SQVTM and CDR2 ANQGSEA. Trimming cost V 7 bases and J 2 bases, with 14 bases left between them. The CDR3 covers 13 residues. CDR3 nucleotide sequence: TGCAGCGGGATGAGGGGGGGAAACACTGAAGCTTTCTTT. It yields the protein CSGMRGGNTEAFF.

The chain couples TRBV5-1 to TRBJ2-2, with D tentatively TRBD1 (5 bases). This CDR3 spans 14 amino acids. The V end lost 1 base, the J end lost 5 bases, and 9 bases lay between the germline ends. The germline V gene encodes CDR1 SGHRS and CDR2 YFSETQ. CDR3 in DNA: TGCGCCAGCAGCTTGCCGACAGATACCGGGGAGCTGTTTTTT. Its protein is CASSLPTDTGELFF.

The gene calls are TRBV28 and TRBJ1-4; no firm D call. V lost 2 bases to trimming and J lost 8 bases, with 15 bases between them. The V gene's germline CDR1 is MDHEN and CDR2 SYDVKM. The CDR3 is 15 residues long. As DNA, the CDR3 is TGTGCCAGCAGTTTACTGCGGGGAGTCTGGGAAAAACTGTTTTTT. This encodes CASSLLRGVWEKLFF.

This chain connects TRBV2 to TRBJ2-5; TRBD2 is a possible D gene (5 bases). Germline CDR1 is SNHLY and CDR2 is FYNNEI. Trimming cost V 4 bases and J 2 bases, with 23 bases left between them. This CDR3 comprises 18 residues. DNA of the CDR3: TGTGCCAGCAGTGTACTTGCGTCGGGGTCAGCCCAACAAGAGACCCAGTACTTC. Encoded protein: CASSVLASGSAQQETQYF.

This rearrangement joins TRBV7-2 to TRBJ1-5; D gene ambiguous. CDR1 is SGHTA and CDR2 is FQGNSA in the germline V gene. Between the trimmed V and J ends, which lost 2 bases and 0 bases, there was a span of 2 bases. The CDR3 loop spans 13 amino acids. As DNA, the CDR3 is TGTGCCAGCAGCTTATTTAGCAATCAGCCCCAGCATTTT. Translated, it gives CASSLFSNQPQHF.

This clone was observed a few times. V and J are TRBV18 and TRBJ1-3; TRBD1 is a possible D gene (5 bases). Between the trimmed V and J ends, which lost 2 bases and 2 bases, there was a span of 7 bases. The CDR3 consists of 14 residues. CDR1 KGHSH and CDR2 LQKENI come from the germline V gene. Here the CDR3 reads CASSPSGAGNTIYF. The CDR3 DNA follows: TGTGCCAGCTCACCATCGGGGGCTGGAAACACCATATATTTT. Based on the CDR3 plus reference TRBV18 and TRBJ1-3, the full variable domain is NAGVMQNPRHLVRRRGQEARLRCSPMKGHSHVYWYRQLPEEGLKFMVYLQKENIIDESGMPKERFSAEFPKEGPSILRIQQVVRGDSAAYFCASSPSGAGNTIYFGEGSWLTVV.

In this sample, this clone turned up once. This chain joins TRBV25-1 and TRBJ2-7; 7 nucleotides match TRBD1. The CDR3 is 15 residues long. Per the germline V gene, CDR1 is MGHDK and CDR2 is SYGVNS. J gave up 0 bases and V 3 bases, and 5 bases lay outside the gene matches. This CDR3 is CASSEDTGVSYEQYF. The CDR3 DNA reads TGTGCCAGCAGTGAGGACACAGGGGTCTCCTACGAGCAGTACTTC.

J is TRBJ1-2 and V is TRBV28; D ambiguous. This CDR3 region has 12 residues. Germline loops: CDR1 MDHEN, CDR2 SYDVKM. Trimming left V 5 bases short and J 5 bases short, with 9 bases between. The CDR3 nucleotides are TGTGCCAGCAGTACCCTACAATATGGCTACACCTTC. It translates to CASSTLQYGYTF.

This rearrangement joins TRBV4-3 to TRBJ1-2; 7 positions match TRBD1. J was trimmed by 4 bases and V by 0 bases; bases with no gene match: 5. Germline CDR1 and CDR2: LGHNA and YSLEER. This CDR3 spans 15 amino acids. CDR3 DNA sequence: TGCGCCAGCAGCCAAGAAGGGGGCAAGCTCTATGGCTACACCTTC. This codes for CASSQEGGKLYGYTF.

This clone was counted a single time. The chain combines TRBV7-2 with TRBJ1-5; D is perhaps TRBD1 (5 bases). The V end lost 1 base, the J end lost 2 bases, and 15 bases lay between the germline ends. The CDR3 extends over 17 amino acids. Germline assignment: CDR1 SGHTA and CDR2 FQGNSA. CDR3: CASSLGLRDGRNQPQHF. The CDR3 DNA reads as TGTGCCAGCAGCTTAGGTCTACGGGACGGCCGCAATCAGCCCCAGCATTTT.

V usage is TRBV5-1 and J usage is TRBJ1-1; tentative D call: TRBD1 (6 bases). Trimming removed 4 bases from V and 0 bases from J, with 13 bases in between. Germline V gene lookup returns CDR1 SGHRS and CDR2 YFSETQ. This CDR3 is 15 amino acids long. CDR3 coding DNA: TGCGCCAGCAGCACCGGACAGACCTTGAACACTGAAGCTTTCTTT. Its protein is CASSTGQTLNTEAFF.

The genes are TRBV19 and TRBJ2-6; D perhaps matches TRBD1 (5 bases). The germline V gene has CDR1 LNHDA and CDR2 SQIVND (reference sequence). CDR3 length: 21 amino acids. V gave up 2 bases and J gave up 0 bases, with 23 bases separating them. As DNA, the CDR3 is TGTGCCAGTAGTATAAGATTCCGGACACCCGGAATGGACTCTGGGGCCAACGTCCTGACTTTC. It yields the protein CASSIRFRTPGMDSGANVLTF. Supplemented by reference TRBV19 and TRBJ2-6, the full variable domain reads DGGITQSPKYLFRKEGQNVTLSCEQNLNHDAMYWYRQDPGQGLRLIYYSQIVNDFQKGDIAEGYSVSREKKESFPLTVTSAQKNPTAFYLCASSIRFRTPGMDSGANVLTFGAGSRLTVL.

This clone was detected a few times. V and J are TRBV28 and TRBJ1-1; 8 nucleotides line up with TRBD1. Germline-derived CDR1 and CDR2 are MDHEN and SYDVKM. Germline trimming cut 3 bases from V and 10 bases from J; bases unmatched to any gene: 7. This CDR3 contains 13 residues. CDR3 loop: CASSFLTGTGAFF. The CDR3 bases are TGTGCCAGCAGTTTCCTGACCGGGACAGGAGCTTTCTTT.

The chain uses TRBV28 and TRBJ1-2, with unresolved D. The V and J ends lost 5 bases and 4 bases respectively, with 17 bases between them. This CDR3 spans 15 amino acids. Germline V gene lookup returns CDR1 MDHEN and CDR2 SYDVKM. In DNA form, the CDR3 reads TGTGCCAGCAGTCCCCCGGTCGGGATTTTCTATGGCTACACCTTC. This sequence encodes CASSPPVGIFYGYTF.

This chain joins TRBV6-6 and TRBJ2-3, with 11 bases identical to TRBD2. V shed 7 bases, J shed 1 base, and the junction held 7 bases outside the gene matches. This CDR3 region has 16 residues. Germline loops: CDR1 MNHNY, CDR2 SVGAGI (reference sequence). In DNA form, the CDR3 reads TGTGCCAGCACCCAGAGGGGACTAGCGGGCACAGATACGCAGTATTTT. Translated: CASTQRGLAGTDTQYF.

The rearrangement joins TRBV7-9 to TRBJ2-1; no clear D. Trimming took off 2 bases at V and 8 bases at J, with 7 bases between the two ends. This CDR3 is built from 12 residues. Germline CDR1 SEHNR, CDR2 FQNEAQ (reference sequence). In DNA form, the CDR3 reads TGTGCCAGCAGCTTATCGGATTATGAGCAGTTCTTC. This sequence encodes CASSLSDYEQFF.